Each of the 14 T cell receptor beta chains below was sequenced from the same sample in a study of shared clonotypes between healthy human individuals. Terminally differentiated effector memory CD45RA+ cells were left out of the naive CD8 fraction, which was CD45RO-negative and positively selected for CCR7. Libraries were prepared by immunoSEQ multiplex PCR; TCRdb keeps only in-frame clonotypes and omits some of them. The data contain over 750,000 clones, 96% of them seen just once; the ten biggest clones take up over 0.2%. Specimen: naive CD8+ T cells sorted from blood. The receptor source for this set is a man aged 25-45 years in good health.

The chain recombines TRBV2 with TRBJ1-2; D is undetermined. CDR1 and CDR2 from the germline V gene are SNHLY and FYNNEI. The CDR3 extends over 12 amino acids. Trimming stripped 7 bases from V and 5 bases from J, with 11 bases between. CDR3 region: CASTRQDYGYTF. The CDR3 region has the DNA TGTGCCAGCACCCGACAAGATTATGGCTACACCTTC. Combining the CDR3 with reference TRBV2 and TRBJ1-2 gives the whole variable domain EPEVTQTPSHQVTQMGQEVILRCVPISNHLYFYWYRQILGQKVEFLVSFYNNEISEKSEIFDDQFSVERPDGSNFTLKIRSTKLEDSAMYFCASTRQDYGYTFGSGTRLTVV.

The V and J genes are TRBV5-4 and TRBJ1-2, with TRBD1 identical over 11 bases. The CDR3 runs 13 residues. Germline V gene lookup returns CDR1 SGHNT and CDR2 YYREEE (reference sequence). Unmatched junction bases numbered 5, after V lost 6 bases and J lost 7 bases. CDR3 residues: CASTGDRGFGYTF. CDR3 coding DNA: TGTGCCAGCACGGGGGACAGGGGGTTTGGCTACACCTTC.

The V and J genes are TRBV5-6 and TRBJ1-5; TRBD1 matches at 10 bases. This CDR3 region has 14 residues. Germline loops: CDR1 SGHDT, CDR2 YYEEEE. V lost 0 bases to trimming and J lost 9 bases; unmatched junction nucleotides: 3. CDR3 bases: TGTGCCAGCAGCTTGGGGACAGGGGGTGGGCCCCAGCATTTT. Translating gives CASSLGTGGGPQHF.

V and J are TRBV27 and TRBJ2-5; no clear D gene. The CDR3 has 11 residues. CDR1 is MNHEY, CDR2 SMNVEV, per germline (reference sequence). Trimming pared 11 bases from V and 1 base from J, leaving 8 bases between. The CDR3 spells CAGNTQETQYF. DNA for the CDR3: TGTGCCGGAAACACCCAAGAGACCCAGTACTTC.

This chain links TRBV19 with TRBJ2-3; 8 bases match TRBD2. CDR1 LNHDA and CDR2 SQIVND come from the germline V gene (reference sequence). V lost 3 bases to trimming and J lost 2 bases; unmatched junction nucleotides: 22. The CDR3 runs to 21 residues. The CDR3 DNA follows: TGTGCCAGTAGTATCCATCCGGACAGACTTGGTATAGCGGGATTCACAGATACGCAGTATTTT. This translates into CASSIHPDRLGIAGFTDTQYF.

This rearrangement joins TRBV27 to TRBJ2-1, with 8 positions matching TRBD2. This CDR3 region has 14 residues. Looked up from germline, CDR1 is MNHEY and CDR2 is SMNVEV (reference sequence). With V trimmed by 7 bases and J by 5 bases, 7 bases remained unmatched. The CDR3 nucleotides read TGTGCCAGCACCACAGCGGGAGAGAACAATGAGCAGTTCTTC. The encoded protein is CASTTAGENNEQFF.

This chain joins TRBV28 and TRBJ1-1; perhaps TRBD1 as D (5 bases). The V end lost 2 bases, the J end lost 0 bases, and 10 bases lay between the germline ends. Germline assignment: CDR1 MDHEN and CDR2 SYDVKM. The CDR3 is made up of 15 amino acids. CDR3 sequence: CASSLRQPLNTEAFF. Here the CDR3 DNA reads TGTGCCAGCAGTTTAAGACAGCCACTGAACACTGAAGCTTTCTTT.

The V call is TRBV7-6, the J call TRBJ2-2; D gene uncertain. V lost 0 bases to trimming and J lost 6 bases, with 14 bases between them. CDR1 SGHVS and CDR2 FNYEAQ come from the germline V gene. The CDR3 runs 16 residues. As DNA, the CDR3 is TGTGCCAGCAGCTTAGCGGCTGCGGAGTCGGCCGGGGAGCTGTTTTTT. Translation: CASSLAAAESAGELFF.

This clone was recorded only once. This chain uses TRBV19 with TRBJ1-5; D gene ambiguous. This CDR3 spans 13 amino acids. V gave up 8 bases and J gave up 7 bases, with 15 bases separating them. Germline assignment: CDR1 LNHDA and CDR2 SQIVND (reference sequence). Written as DNA, the CDR3 is TGTGCCAGTTCGCACGAGAATTGGCAGCCCCAGCATTTT. This codes for CASSHENWQPQHF.

This CDR3 reads CASSTREANTGELFF. The CDR3 bases are TGTGCCAGCAGCACAAGGGAGGCGAACACCGGGGAGCTGTTTTTT. The chain uses TRBV6-6 and TRBJ2-2, with a weak D call TRBD2 (6 bases). V was clipped by 6 bases and J by 0 bases, with 11 bases between them. In germline, CDR1 is MNHNY, CDR2 SVGAGI (reference sequence). CDR3 length equals 15 residues.

V gene TRBV7-9 combines with J gene TRBJ1-2; 7 bases are shared with TRBD1. With V trimmed by 5 bases and J by 3 bases, 9 bases remained unmatched. The CDR3 is made up of 15 amino acids. Looked up from germline, CDR1 is SEHNR and CDR2 is FQNEAQ (reference sequence). The CDR3, as DNA: TGTGCCAGCAGCGCTACAGGGGACCCTTACTATGGCTACACCTTC. It codes for CASSATGDPYYGYTF.

The chain uses TRBV19 and TRBJ2-2; D may be TRBD2 (5 bases). Germline V CDR1 and CDR2: LNHDA, SQIVND (reference sequence). Trimming removed 0 bases at V and 5 bases at J, with 13 bases between. The CDR3 is 16 amino acids. CDR3 nucleotide sequence: TGTGCCAGTAGTATAGAGCAGAGAGGGTGGACCGGGGAGCTGTTTTTT. This translates into CASSIEQRGWTGELFF.

This chain's CDR3 is CASSSGTANRPQHF. The CDR3 DNA sequence: TGTGCCAGCAGTTCCGGGACAGCCAACAGGCCCCAGCATTTT. The chain recombines TRBV27 with TRBJ1-5; 7 nucleotides line up with TRBD1. In germline, CDR1 is MNHEY, CDR2 SMNVEV (reference sequence). This CDR3 is 14 amino acids long. V shed 4 bases, J shed 9 bases, and the junction held 9 bases outside the gene matches.

The chain is built from TRBV27 and TRBJ2-7, with TRBD1 matching 7 bases. V gave up 3 bases and J gave up 4 bases; unmatched junction bases: 6. The CDR3 has 14 amino acids. Germline V gives CDR1 MNHEY, CDR2 SMNVEV (reference sequence). CDR3 in DNA: TGTGCCAGCAGTTTCCAAGGGGGCGGGTACGAGCAGTACTTC. Its protein product is CASSFQGGGYEQYF.